The entry below describes one T cell receptor (beta chain). Its antigen is not identified. Assay: immunoSEQ multiplex PCR; the TCRdb copy retains only in-frame clones and omits some. In the table there are hundreds of thousands of clones, about 95% of which are singletons. Naive CD8 cells lacked CD45RO, underwent positive selection for CCR7 and left out terminally differentiated effector memory CD45RA+ cells. This sample stems from a study of shared clonotypes between healthy human individuals. The study, taken as a whole, reports: With few donors, the genetic and exposure-history diversity represented was limited. Blood alone was sampled, and tissue repertoires likely differ.

Germline CDR1 reads SQVTM; CDR2 reads ANQGSEA. The CDR3 is made up of 14 amino acids. Germline trimming cut 2 bases from V and 1 base from J; bases unmatched to any gene: 4. The receptor was isolated from a woman in her twenties or thirties in good health. This chain links TRBV29-1 with TRBJ1-1, with TRBD1 identical over 7 bases. The material sequenced was naive CD8+ T cells sorted from blood. The CDR3 nucleotides read TGCAGCGTTGAAATCGGGACAGCGAACACTGAAGCTTTCTTT. Protein sequence: CSVEIGTANTEAFF.